The subject of this entry is one T cell receptor beta chain. The antigen remains undetermined. This record comes from a study of T cells after yellow fever vaccination. Findings and limits, study-wide: Weaker, the secondary response peaked sooner, at day 5 versus 15. Researchers noted that a small share of clonotypes showed up in both CD4 and CD8 compartments.

V gave up 6 bases and J gave up 6 bases; unmatched junction bases: 12. This CDR3 contains 14 residues. In germline, CDR1 is DFQATT, CDR2 SNEGSKA (reference sequence). TCRdb re-derived calls from the 5' RACE reads in MiXCR, one entry per CDR3 protein. The table has 500,000 to 650,000 distinct CDR3 sequences, approximately 13% seen once. The source was PBMCs, collected on the day of the yellow fever booster vaccination. This clonotype originated in a man aged 30-40 years who received the YFV17D yellow fever vaccine. This chain uses TRBV20-1 with TRBJ2-7; 9 bases align to TRBD2. The chain's CDR3 is CSAQRPSGIFEQYF. The CDR3 DNA is TGCAGTGCCCAACGGCCTAGCGGGATCTTCGAGCAGTACTTC.